Listed below are T cell receptor beta chains from one sample, sequenced in a study of blood T cell repertoires in COVID-19. TCRdb's copy holds only in-frame clones and misses some; the assay was immunoSEQ multiplex PCR. Of around 40,000 clones detected, around 85% appear once; the ten largest clones hold approximately 9.9%. The sequenced sample consisted of peripheral blood. The source is a human donor in a cohort sampled during active COVID-19. Each CDR3 is given with its conserved first and last residue. Each record gives: clone size, J gene, V gene, CDR3 length, D gene, CDR3 protein, CDR3 DNA. A D gene is named only where the DNA matches it firmly. Some rows mark clone size as missing; the rest say once, few, many or name a class of expanded clone.

>NA|TRBJ1-6|TRBV3-1/TRBV3-2|16|TRBD1
CASSHRPTGYNSPLHF
TGTGCCAGCAGCCACCGACCGACAGGGTATAATTCACCCCTCCACTTT
>NA|TRBJ1-5|TRBV28|15|TRBD1
CATLNPGQGYQPQHF
TGTGCCACCCTGAATCCGGGACAGGGTTATCAGCCCCAGCATTTT
>NA|TRBJ2-2|TRBV6-5|15|NA
CASKDWGSNTGELFF
TGTGCCAGCAAGGACTGGGGTTCGAACACCGGGGAGCTGTTTTTT
>NA|TRBJ1-1|TRBV5-6|15|NA
CASSSTVRLNTEAFF
TGTGCCAGCAGCAGTACGGTCCGCCTAAACACTGAAGCTTTCTTT
>NA|TRBJ1-1|TRBV18|14|NA
CASSPSRGNTEAFF
TGTGCCAGCTCACCATCCAGGGGCAACACTGAAGCTTTCTTT
>once|TRBJ1-5|TRBV5-5|16|NA
CASSPGGAAGNQPQHF
TGTGCCAGCAGCCCTGGCGGTGCGGCAGGCAATCAGCCCCAGCATTTT
>NA|TRBJ1-4|TRBV15|16|TRBD1
CATSRDPDRVHEKLFF
TGTGCCACCAGCAGAGATCCCGACAGGGTGCATGAAAAACTGTTTTTT
>NA|TRBJ2-4|TRBV19|16|NA
CASSPQQILAKNIQYF
TGTGCCAGTTCTCCCCAACAGATATTAGCCAAAAACATTCAGTACTTC
>NA|TRBJ2-7|TRBV4-2|17|NA
CASSQDFGQGGTYEQYF
TGTGCCAGCAGCCAAGATTTTGGTCAGGGCGGTACCTACGAGCAGTACTTC
>NA|TRBJ1-1|TRBV6-5|15|NA
CASSRDINMNTEAFF
TGTGCCAGCAGCCGGGACATAAACATGAACACTGAAGCTTTCTTT
>NA|TRBJ2-5|TRBV7-3|15|TRBD2
CASSRSGAGRETQYF
TGTGCCAGCAGCCGTAGCGGAGCGGGGCGAGAGACCCAGTACTTC
>NA|TRBJ1-1|TRBV10-1|13|NA
CASSAGVNTEAFF
TGCGCCAGCAGTGCGGGAGTGAACACTGAAGCTTTCTTT
>NA|TRBJ2-2|TRBV30|14|NA
CASPHRVAVGELFF
TGTGCCTCCCCCCACAGGGTAGCAGTCGGGGAGCTGTTTTTT
>NA|TRBJ2-1|TRBV3-1/TRBV3-2|16|TRBD2
CASSPYSGGSYNEQFF
TGTGCCAGCAGCCCCTATAGCGGGGGCTCCTACAATGAGCAGTTCTTC
>NA|TRBJ2-3|TRBV3-1/TRBV3-2|15|TRBD2
CASSPGGTSTDTQYF
TGTGCCAGCAGCCCCGGGGGGACGAGCACAGATACGCAGTATTTT
>once|TRBJ2-1|TRBV7-9|18|TRBD2
CASSLSWTSGEQYNEQFF
TGTGCCAGCAGCTTATCTTGGACTAGCGGGGAACAATACAATGAGCAGTTCTTC
>NA|TRBJ2-1|TRBV5-1|15|NA
CASSSAPLQGIEQFF
TGCGCCAGCAGCTCGGCCCCCCTACAGGGCATTGAGCAGTTCTTC